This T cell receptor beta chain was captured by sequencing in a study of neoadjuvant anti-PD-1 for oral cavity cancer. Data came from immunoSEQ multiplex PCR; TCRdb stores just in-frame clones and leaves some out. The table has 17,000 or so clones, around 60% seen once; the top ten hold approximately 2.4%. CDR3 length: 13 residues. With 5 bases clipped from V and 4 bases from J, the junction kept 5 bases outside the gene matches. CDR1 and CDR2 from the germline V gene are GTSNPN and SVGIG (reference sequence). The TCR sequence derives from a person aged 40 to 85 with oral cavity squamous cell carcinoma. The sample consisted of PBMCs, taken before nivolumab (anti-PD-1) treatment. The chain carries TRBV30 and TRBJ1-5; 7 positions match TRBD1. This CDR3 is CAWRQGSNQPQHF. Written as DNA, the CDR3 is TGTGCCTGGCGACAGGGTTCTAATCAGCCCCAGCATTTT.